These T cell receptor beta chains were read from a single sample in a study of cytomegalovirus exposure and HLA in healthy donors. The repertoire was sequenced with immunoSEQ multiplex PCR; TCRdb's copy has only in-frame clones and lacks some. The sample holds 150,000 or so clones, about two thirds seen once. The sequenced sample was PBMCs. All receptors derive from a woman younger than 30 in good health and CMV-seronegative. Both conserved end residues are part of each CDR3. The D gene is left open where the match is weak. Part of the rows lack a size; the others show once, few, many or a class for expanded clones.

d_call: TRBD1; clone_size: few; j_call: TRBJ1-1; v_call: TRBV6-6; cdr3_nt: TGTGCCAGCAGTTACGGACAGGGAAACACTGAAGCTTTCTTT; cdr3_aa: CASSYGQGNTEAFF
d_call: TRBD1; clone_size: NA; j_call: TRBJ2-2; v_call: TRBV6-6; cdr3_nt: TGTGCCAGCAGTGTAGACAGGGTCAAAGCCGGGGAGCTGTTTTTT; cdr3_aa: CASSVDRVKAGELFF
d_call: NA; clone_size: NA; j_call: TRBJ2-2; v_call: TRBV7-8; cdr3_nt: TGTGCCAGCAGCTTAGTCGCGGGTACTTACACCGGGGAGCTGTTTTTT; cdr3_aa: CASSLVAGTYTGELFF
d_call: NA; clone_size: NA; j_call: TRBJ1-5; v_call: TRBV4-1; cdr3_nt: TGCGCCAGCAGCCGCCTGGGGGGTGATAGCAATCAGCCCCAGCATTTT; cdr3_aa: CASSRLGGDSNQPQHF
d_call: TRBD1; clone_size: NA; j_call: TRBJ1-1; v_call: TRBV5-4; cdr3_nt: TGTGCCAGCAGCTTTTTGATGCGGGACAGTTACATGAACACTGAAGCTTTCTTT; cdr3_aa: CASSFLMRDSYMNTEAFF
d_call: TRBD1; clone_size: NA; j_call: TRBJ2-7; v_call: TRBV5-4; cdr3_nt: TGTGCCAGCAGCCTCCGGGACAGATCCTACGAGCAGTACTTC; cdr3_aa: CASSLRDRSYEQYF
d_call: TRBD1; clone_size: NA; j_call: TRBJ1-3; v_call: TRBV7-2; cdr3_nt: TGTGCCAGCAACTCCCGGACAGGCCCCTCATCTAACACCATATATTTT; cdr3_aa: CASNSRTGPSSNTIYF
d_call: NA; clone_size: once; j_call: TRBJ1-1; v_call: TRBV11-3; cdr3_nt: TGTGCCAGCAGCTTATTTAGGAACACTGAAGCTTTCTTT; cdr3_aa: CASSLFRNTEAFF
d_call: NA; clone_size: NA; j_call: TRBJ1-1; v_call: TRBV19; cdr3_nt: TGTGCCAGTAGACGGAATCCTCAACTTCAGGGGAACACTGAAGCTTTCTTT; cdr3_aa: CASRRNPQLQGNTEAFF
d_call: TRBD2; clone_size: NA; j_call: TRBJ2-7; v_call: TRBV6-5; cdr3_nt: TGTGCCAGCAGCTTTAGCGGGGGGCTATCCTACGAGCAGTACTTC; cdr3_aa: CASSFSGGLSYEQYF
d_call: NA; clone_size: NA; j_call: TRBJ1-2; v_call: TRBV28; cdr3_nt: TGTGCCAGCAGTTTGACAGGAGACCACTATGGCTACACCTTC; cdr3_aa: CASSLTGDHYGYTF
d_call: NA; clone_size: NA; j_call: TRBJ1-5; v_call: TRBV30; cdr3_nt: TGTGCCTGGGGACCCTCGGGGGGTCAGCCCCAGCATTTT; cdr3_aa: CAWGPSGGQPQHF
d_call: NA; clone_size: NA; j_call: TRBJ1-2; v_call: TRBV11-2; cdr3_nt: TGTGCCAGCAGCTTTGACTCGACGGTAGGCTACACCTTC; cdr3_aa: CASSFDSTVGYTF
d_call: TRBD1; clone_size: NA; j_call: TRBJ1-4; v_call: TRBV28; cdr3_nt: TGTGCCAGCAGTTTATGGGGACAGGGTTATTCGAATGAAAAACTGTTTTTT; cdr3_aa: CASSLWGQGYSNEKLFF
d_call: NA; clone_size: NA; j_call: TRBJ1-6; v_call: TRBV5-1; cdr3_nt: TGCGCCAGCAGTCCGGGACTTAATTCACCCCTCCACTTT; cdr3_aa: CASSPGLNSPLHF
d_call: TRBD2; clone_size: NA; j_call: TRBJ2-1; v_call: TRBV5-6; cdr3_nt: TGTGCCAGCAGCTTGGTTCGGGGGGGACTTGAGCAGTTCTTC; cdr3_aa: CASSLVRGGLEQFF
d_call: TRBD2; clone_size: NA; j_call: TRBJ2-3; v_call: TRBV19; cdr3_nt: TGTGCCAGTAGTATAGAGGGGCTAGCGGGGGGCTACACAGATACGCAGTATTTT; cdr3_aa: CASSIEGLAGGYTDTQYF
d_call: TRBD2; clone_size: once; j_call: TRBJ2-2; v_call: TRBV7-3; cdr3_nt: TGTGCCAGCAGCCCTCCGGGGCTAGCGGGGGGGACCGGGGAGCTGTTTTTT; cdr3_aa: CASSPPGLAGGTGELFF
d_call: NA; clone_size: NA; j_call: TRBJ1-4; v_call: TRBV6-5; cdr3_nt: TGTGCCAGCAGTTTGAACCCCGCGGGTGAAAAACTGTTTTTT; cdr3_aa: CASSLNPAGEKLFF
d_call: NA; clone_size: NA; j_call: TRBJ2-7; v_call: TRBV13; cdr3_nt: TGTGCCAGCACCCTAGTGAGAGAGCAGTACTTC; cdr3_aa: CASTLVREQYF